The 24 T cell receptor beta chains listed next were all sequenced from one sample in a study of tumor-infiltrating lymphocytes in localized non-small cell lung cancer. Profiling relied on immunoSEQ multiplex PCR, and the TCRdb table lists in-frame clones only, not all of them. The data show 15,000 or so clones, with approximately 49% seen just once and around 17% held by the top ten. The source material was lung tumor tissue. All receptors derive from a human donor with non-small cell lung cancer.

The sample holds a few counts of this clone. The rearrangement joins TRBV25-1 to TRBJ2-1; D uncertain. Looked up from germline, CDR1 is MGHDK and CDR2 is SYGVNS. This CDR3 is built from 11 residues. Trimming cost V 5 bases and J 5 bases, with 4 bases left between them. CDR3 sequence reads: CASSYNNEQFF. CDR3 DNA sequence: TGTGCCAGCAGTTATAACAATGAGCAGTTCTTC.

V is TRBV15 and J is TRBJ1-2; D uncertain. The CDR3 is made up of 13 amino acids. V lost 1 base to trimming and J lost 7 bases, with 10 bases between them. Germline CDR1 reads LNHNV; CDR2 reads YYDKDF (reference sequence). CDR3 sequence (DNA): TGTGCCACCAGCAGAGGGGGTCTAGTTGGCTACACCTTC. It is translated as CATSRGGLVGYTF. The variable domain in full, completed from reference TRBV15 and TRBJ1-2, reads DAMVIQNPRYQVTQFGKPVTLSCSQTLNHNVMYWYQQKSSQAPKLLFHYYDKDFNNEADTPDNFQSRRPNTSFCFLDIRSPGLGDTAMYLCATSRGGLVGYTFGSGTRLTVV.

This clone is medium-sized by share. This chain connects TRBV9 to TRBJ1-1; D unresolved. This CDR3 is built from 13 residues. Germline V CDR1 and CDR2: SGDLS, YYNGEE. V was pared by 1 base and J by 4 bases, with 8 bases between. This CDR3 reads CASSVISSTEAFF. CDR3 nucleotide sequence: TGTGCCAGCAGCGTAATAAGCAGCACTGAAGCTTTCTTT.

This clone was found a few times. This chain connects TRBV6-1 to TRBJ1-5, with D hard to call. Germline V gene data show CDR1 as MNHNS and CDR2 as SASEGT. The V gene lost 11 bases and the J gene lost 5 bases, with 16 bases spanning the gap. The CDR3 length is 13 residues. The CDR3 DNA reads as TGTGCCCACAGTGGCCAGTGGGATCAGCCCCAGCATTTT. This encodes CAHSGQWDQPQHF.

The gene calls are TRBV7-9 and TRBJ2-3; D uncertain. The V gene lost 5 bases and the J gene lost 9 bases, with 6 bases spanning the gap. The CDR3 contains 10 residues. CDR1 SEHNR and CDR2 FQNEAQ come from the germline V gene (reference sequence). CDR3 loop: CASSSHTQYF. In DNA, the CDR3 is TGTGCCAGCAGCAGCCACACGCAGTATTTT.

The CDR3 nucleotides are TGCGCCAGCAGCGTCGGGCTTCGCGAGCAGTACTTC. Its translation: CASSVGLREQYF. The chain couples TRBV5-1 to TRBJ2-7; D is uncertain. This CDR3 comprises 12 residues. CDR1 is SGHRS, CDR2 YFSETQ, per germline. Trimming removed 4 bases from V and 6 bases from J, with 11 bases in between.

Relative to its sample, this clone is medium-sized (0.01 to 0.1%). The V and J genes are TRBV19 and TRBJ2-1; D may be TRBD2 (5 bases). The V gene's germline CDR1 is LNHDA and CDR2 SQIVND (reference sequence). V was shortened by 5 bases and J by 7 bases, with 18 bases between the two germline ends. The CDR3 spans 15 residues. The CDR3 DNA follows: TGTGCCAGTAGTCCTCGGACGTATCGAGGGAATGAGCAGTTCTTC. Translating it yields CASSPRTYRGNEQFF. Combining the CDR3 with reference TRBV19 and TRBJ2-1 gives the whole variable domain DGGITQSPKYLFRKEGQNVTLSCEQNLNHDAMYWYRQDPGQGLRLIYYSQIVNDFQKGDIAEGYSVSREKKESFPLTVTSAQKNPTAFYLCASSPRTYRGNEQFFGPGTRLTVL.

V and J are TRBV4-3 and TRBJ1-1; D is ambiguous. The CDR3 consists of 16 residues. Germline lookup yields CDR1 LGHNA and CDR2 YSLEER. Trimming took off 1 base at V and 0 bases at J, with 12 bases between the two ends. CDR3: CASSQGSANLNTEAFF. The CDR3 DNA reads as TGCGCCAGCAGCCAAGGCTCGGCGAATCTGAACACTGAAGCTTTCTTT.

CDR3 in DNA: TGCGCCAGCAGCCAAATCGGGACAGGGGTCGAAAAACTGTTTTTT. Translation: CASSQIGTGVEKLFF. The V gene is TRBV4-3, the J gene TRBJ1-4; 10 nucleotides align to TRBD1. The trim removed 2 bases at V and 8 bases at J, leaving 5 bases unmatched. The CDR3 has 15 residues. Germline-derived CDR1 and CDR2 are LGHNA and YSLEER.

This rearrangement joins TRBV6-1 to TRBJ2-5, with 8 bases aligning to TRBD1. The germline gives CDR1 MNHNS, CDR2 SASEGT. Losses at the gene ends were 0 bases for V and 4 bases for J; bases not matched to a gene: 7. CDR3 length equals 16 residues. CDR3 DNA sequence: TGTGCCAGCAGTGAAGCGGCAGGGGGCTCAGGAGAGACCCAGTACTTC. It translates to CASSEAAGGSGETQYF.

The table lists this clone with a few counts. This sequence joins TRBV7-8 and TRBJ2-7; D not certain. Germline V CDR1 and CDR2: SGHVS, FQNEAQ. The germline V and J ends were trimmed by 5 bases and 0 bases, with 5 bases remaining between them. The CDR3 has 12 amino acids. The CDR3 sequence is CASSLPSYEQYF. The CDR3 DNA is TGTGCCAGCAGCCTCCCCTCCTACGAGCAGTACTTC.

As concerns this clone: The junction departs from the called germline gene at one end, perhaps through a read error. The rearrangement links TRBV7-2 to TRBJ1-4; TRBD1 aligns across 7 bases. Germline V gene data show CDR1 as SGHTA and CDR2 as FQGNSA. CDR3 length equals 13 residues. The CDR3 loop is CASSSQTGEKLFF. CDR3 in DNA: TGCGCCAGCAGCTCCCAGACAGGGGAAAAACTGTTTTTT.

Only a few counts were recorded for this clone. The chain joins TRBV10-3 to TRBJ1-1; 8 nucleotides line up with TRBD1. This CDR3 spans 19 amino acids. J was trimmed by 0 bases and V by 6 bases; bases with no gene match: 18. Germline CDR1 ENHRY, CDR2 SYGVKD. CDR3 loop: CAISDVRQTTGAVNTEAFF. The CDR3 region has the DNA TGTGCCATCAGCGACGTCAGACAAACGACAGGGGCGGTGAACACTGAAGCTTTCTTT.

This clone was recorded only once. The genes are TRBV10-3 and TRBJ1-5, with 8 bases that match TRBD1. The CDR3 consists of 15 residues. With V trimmed by 6 bases and J by 7 bases, 11 bases remained unmatched. Germline CDR1 and CDR2: ENHRY and SYGVKD. The CDR3 is CAISPNQGAWQPQHF. The DNA for the CDR3 is TGTGCCATCAGCCCAAATCAGGGGGCTTGGCAGCCCCAGCATTTT.

The rearrangement uses TRBV9 and TRBJ2-1; 8 bases agree with TRBD2. Unmatched junction bases numbered 10, after V lost 0 bases and J lost 8 bases. The CDR3 consists of 16 residues. Germline CDR1 reads SGDLS; CDR2 reads YYNGEE. The CDR3 DNA sequence: TGTGCCAGCAGCGTAGTAGGAACGGGGGGGCCCTATGAGCAGTTCTTC. This translates into CASSVVGTGGPYEQFF.

This clone was counted a few times. The gene calls are TRBV7-8 and TRBJ2-2, with D perhaps TRBD1 (5 bases). Looked up from germline, CDR1 is SGHVS and CDR2 is FQNEAQ. The V end lost 5 bases, the J end lost 1 base, and 5 bases lay between the germline ends. CDR3 length: 13 amino acids. CDR3 sequence (DNA): TGTGCCAGCAGCCAGGGGAACACCGGGGAGCTGTTTTTT. It codes for CASSQGNTGELFF.

The chain links TRBV10-3 to TRBJ1-1; D ambiguous. The germline V and J ends were trimmed by 3 bases and 5 bases, with 4 bases remaining between them. CDR1 ENHRY and CDR2 SYGVKD come from the germline V gene. There are 11 residues in the CDR3. The CDR3 sequence: CAISERTEAFF. DNA of the CDR3: TGTGCCATCAGTGAACGGACTGAAGCTTTCTTT.

This chain links TRBV11-2 with TRBJ2-3; 11 nucleotides match TRBD2. V dropped 5 bases and J dropped 2; count of bases not matched to a gene: 6. CDR1 and CDR2 (germline): SGHAT, FQNNGV. This CDR3 contains 16 residues. Here the CDR3 DNA reads TGTGCCAGCAGCGGACCGGGACTAGCGGCCACAGATACGCAGTATTTT. It translates to CASSGPGLAATDTQYF.

This chain joins TRBV7-3 and TRBJ2-1; 8 positions agree with TRBD2. The germline V gene encodes CDR1 SGHTA and CDR2 FQGTGA. The CDR3 has 15 amino acids. Trimming removed 6 bases from V and 2 bases from J; junction bases left unmatched: 6. The CDR3 region is CASRESGSPYNEQFF. CDR3 nucleotides: TGTGCCAGCAGGGAGAGCGGGAGTCCCTACAATGAGCAGTTCTTC.

The V call is TRBV28, the J call TRBJ1-2, with D maybe TRBD1 (5 bases). CDR1 is MDHEN and CDR2 is SYDVKM in the germline V gene. The CDR3 extends over 14 amino acids. Trimming left V 5 bases short and J 4 bases short, with 14 bases between. In DNA form, the CDR3 reads TGTGCCAGCAGTCCCCCGGCCAGGGCCTATGGCTACACCTTC. Translated: CASSPPARAYGYTF.

J is TRBJ2-5 and V is TRBV7-6; D ambiguous. The CDR3 totals 12 residues. V lost 1 base and J 0 bases, leaving 0 bases between the germline ends. CDR1 and CDR2 from the germline V gene are SGHVS and FNYEAQ. The CDR3 region has the DNA TGTGCCAGCAGCTTAGACCAAGAGACCCAGTACTTC. Amino acids: CASSLDQETQYF.

The chain has TRBV9 and TRBJ2-7; the D is unclear. This CDR3 region has 12 residues. The V end lost 3 bases, the J end lost 5 bases, and 9 bases lay between the germline ends. CDR1 is SGDLS, CDR2 YYNGEE, per germline. The chain's CDR3 is CASSGLDHEQYF. CDR3 DNA sequence: TGTGCCAGCAGCGGACTGGACCACGAGCAGTACTTC.

In its sample, this clone is medium-sized. The chain has TRBV6-5 and TRBJ2-1, with 8 bases fitting TRBD2. Trimming cost V 6 bases and J 5 bases; bases outside gene matches: 9. Germline values: CDR1 MNHEY, CDR2 SVGAGI. This CDR3 has 15 residues. CDR3 nucleotide sequence: TGTGCCAGCAGCCCCGGGAGGGGGGGACACAATGAGCAGTTCTTC. It specifies CASSPGRGGHNEQFF.

The chain uses TRBV30 and TRBJ1-2; possibly TRBD1 for D (5 bases). CDR1 is GTSNPN, CDR2 SVGIG, per germline (reference sequence). This CDR3 has 13 residues. V lost 0 bases and J lost 8, with 13 bases in between. The CDR3: CAWSVRGGWGYTF. The DNA of the CDR3 is TGTGCCTGGAGTGTAAGGGGAGGATGGGGCTACACCTTC.